This T cell receptor (beta chain) appears in the sequencing data of a study of metastatic and nonmetastatic thyroid tumors. This CDR3 contains 12 residues. V gave up 3 bases and J gave up 6 bases, with 3 bases separating them. CDR1 is MGHRA and CDR2 is YSYEKL in the germline V gene. This clone was recorded many times. TCRdb recomputed clones from the PCR reads via MiXCR. The sample carries more than 13,000 clones, 25% to 30% recorded once. Each patient went into thyroid surgery without having received any treatment. Input material: tumor tissue. The chain combines TRBV4-1 with TRBJ1-6; D uncertain. The sequence was obtained from a male donor with papillary thyroid cancer or a benign thyroid nodule (not recorded which). Some clones in this sample may be carry-over from other donors' samples. The chain's CDR3 is CASSQGNSPLHF. The CDR3 DNA is TGCGCCAGCAGCCAGGGTAATTCACCCCTCCACTTT.